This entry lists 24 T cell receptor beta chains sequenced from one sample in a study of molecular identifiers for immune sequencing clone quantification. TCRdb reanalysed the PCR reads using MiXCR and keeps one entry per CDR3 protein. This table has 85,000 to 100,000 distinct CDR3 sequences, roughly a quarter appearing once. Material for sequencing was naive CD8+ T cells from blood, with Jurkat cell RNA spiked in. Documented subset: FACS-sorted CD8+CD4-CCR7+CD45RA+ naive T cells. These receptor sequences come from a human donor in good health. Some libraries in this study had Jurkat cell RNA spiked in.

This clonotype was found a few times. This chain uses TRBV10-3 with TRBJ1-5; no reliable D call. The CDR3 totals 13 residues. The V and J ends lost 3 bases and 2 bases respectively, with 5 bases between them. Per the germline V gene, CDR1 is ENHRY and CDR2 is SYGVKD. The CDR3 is CAISELGNQPQHF. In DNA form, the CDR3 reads TGTGCCATCAGTGAACTAGGCAATCAGCCCCAGCATTTT.

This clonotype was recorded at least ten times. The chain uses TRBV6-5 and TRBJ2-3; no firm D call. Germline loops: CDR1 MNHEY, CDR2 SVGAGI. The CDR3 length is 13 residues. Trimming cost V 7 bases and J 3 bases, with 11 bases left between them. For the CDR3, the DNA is TGTGCCAGCAACCAGGCATCTACAGATACGCAGTATTTT. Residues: CASNQASTDTQYF.

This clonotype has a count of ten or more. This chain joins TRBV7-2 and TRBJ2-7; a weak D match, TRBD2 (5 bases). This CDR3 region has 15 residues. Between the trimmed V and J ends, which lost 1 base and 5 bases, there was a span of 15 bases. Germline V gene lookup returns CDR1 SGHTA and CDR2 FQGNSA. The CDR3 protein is CASSLDGLPGNEQYF. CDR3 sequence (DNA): TGTGCCAGCAGCTTAGATGGACTCCCTGGGAACGAGCAGTACTTC. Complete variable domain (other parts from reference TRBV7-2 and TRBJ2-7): GAGVSQSPSNKVTEKGKDVELRCDPISGHTALYWYRQSLGQGLEFLIYFQGNSAPDKSGLPSDRFSAERTGGSVSTLTIQRTQQEDSAVYLCASSLDGLPGNEQYFGPGTRLTVT.

CDR3 nucleotide sequence: TGCAGCGTTGAAGTATCGGGGAGGGCCTTTTCTTTTTCCTCCTACAATGAGCAGTTCTTC. Translated: CSVEVSGRAFSFSSYNEQFF. The chain is built from TRBV29-1 and TRBJ2-1; 7 bases agree with TRBD2. V was clipped by 1 base and J by 0 bases; unmatched bases: 18. In germline, CDR1 is SQVTM, CDR2 ANQGSEA. The CDR3 loop spans 20 amino acids.

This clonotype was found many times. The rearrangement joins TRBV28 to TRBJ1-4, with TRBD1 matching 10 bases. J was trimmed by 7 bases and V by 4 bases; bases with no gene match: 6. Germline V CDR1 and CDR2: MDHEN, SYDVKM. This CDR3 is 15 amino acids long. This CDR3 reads CASSSPGQGSEKLFF. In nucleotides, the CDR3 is TGTGCCAGCAGTTCACCGGGACAGGGGAGTGAAAAACTGTTTTTT.

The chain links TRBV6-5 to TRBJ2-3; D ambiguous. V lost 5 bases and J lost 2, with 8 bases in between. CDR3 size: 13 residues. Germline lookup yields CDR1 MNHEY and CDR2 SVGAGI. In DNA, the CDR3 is TGTGCCAGCAGTGTAAGCGACACAGATACGCAGTATTTT. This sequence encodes CASSVSDTDTQYF.

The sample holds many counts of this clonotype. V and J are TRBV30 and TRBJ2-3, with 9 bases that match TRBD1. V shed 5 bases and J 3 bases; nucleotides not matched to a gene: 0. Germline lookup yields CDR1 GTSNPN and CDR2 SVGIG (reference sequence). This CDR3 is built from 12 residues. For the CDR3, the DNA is TGTGCCTGGGACAGGGGGACAGATACGCAGTATTTT. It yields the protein CAWDRGTDTQYF.

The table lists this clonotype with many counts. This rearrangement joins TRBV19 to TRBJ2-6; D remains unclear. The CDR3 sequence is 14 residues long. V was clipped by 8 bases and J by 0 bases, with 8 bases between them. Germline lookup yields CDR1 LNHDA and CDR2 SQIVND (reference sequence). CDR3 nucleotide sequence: TGTGCCAGTGAGGACGGCTCTGGGGCCAACGTCCTGACTTTC. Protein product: CASEDGSGANVLTF.

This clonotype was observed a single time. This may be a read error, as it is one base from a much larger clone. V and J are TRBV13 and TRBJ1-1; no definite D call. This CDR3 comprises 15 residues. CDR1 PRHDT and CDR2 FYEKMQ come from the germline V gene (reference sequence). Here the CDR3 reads CASSLGRGKYTEASF. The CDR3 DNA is TGTGCCAGCAGCTTAGGCCGGGGAAAGTACACTGAAGCTTCCTTT.

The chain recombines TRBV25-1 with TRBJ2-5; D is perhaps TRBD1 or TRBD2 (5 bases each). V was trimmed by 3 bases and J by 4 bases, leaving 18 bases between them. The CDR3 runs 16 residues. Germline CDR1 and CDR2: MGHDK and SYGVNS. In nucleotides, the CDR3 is TGTGCCAGCAGTGAGTGGGGCAGCACCGCGGGAGAGACCCAGTACTTC. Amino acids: CASSEWGSTAGETQYF.

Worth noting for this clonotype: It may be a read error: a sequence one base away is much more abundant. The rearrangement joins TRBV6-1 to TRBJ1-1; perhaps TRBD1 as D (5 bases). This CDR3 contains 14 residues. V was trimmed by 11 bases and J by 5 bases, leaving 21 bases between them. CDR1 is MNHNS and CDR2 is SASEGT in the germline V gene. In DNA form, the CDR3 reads TGTGCCGGCCCTAATGACGGCCGGGGGACTGAAGCTTTCTTT. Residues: CAGPNDGRGTEAFF.

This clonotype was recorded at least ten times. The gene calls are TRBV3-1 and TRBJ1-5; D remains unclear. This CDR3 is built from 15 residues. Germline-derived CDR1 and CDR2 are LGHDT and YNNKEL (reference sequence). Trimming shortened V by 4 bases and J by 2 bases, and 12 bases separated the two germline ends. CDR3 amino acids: CASSPTNSRNQPQHF. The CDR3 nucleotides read TGTGCCAGCAGCCCAACCAACAGCCGCAATCAGCCCCAGCATTTT.

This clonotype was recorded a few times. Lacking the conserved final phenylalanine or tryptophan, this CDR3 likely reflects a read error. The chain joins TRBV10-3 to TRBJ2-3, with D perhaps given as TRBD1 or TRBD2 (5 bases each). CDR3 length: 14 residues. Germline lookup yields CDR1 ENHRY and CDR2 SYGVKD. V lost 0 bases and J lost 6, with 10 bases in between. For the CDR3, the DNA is TGTGCCATCAGTGAGTCGTCGGGGCCTGATACGCAGTATCTT. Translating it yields CAISESSGPDTQYL.

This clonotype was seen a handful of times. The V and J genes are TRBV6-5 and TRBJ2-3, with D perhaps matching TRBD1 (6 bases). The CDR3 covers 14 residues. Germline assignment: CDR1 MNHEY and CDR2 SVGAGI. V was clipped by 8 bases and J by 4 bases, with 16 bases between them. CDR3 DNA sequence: TGTGCCAGCCAAGCAGGGGTGCGCCCAGATACGCAGTATTTT. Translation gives CASQAGVRPDTQYF.

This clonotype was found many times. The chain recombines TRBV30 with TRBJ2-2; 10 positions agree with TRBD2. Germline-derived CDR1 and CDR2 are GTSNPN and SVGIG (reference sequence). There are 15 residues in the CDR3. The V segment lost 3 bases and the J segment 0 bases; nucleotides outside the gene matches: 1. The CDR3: CAWSGLAANTGELFF. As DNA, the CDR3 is TGTGCCTGGAGCGGACTAGCGGCGAACACCGGGGAGCTGTTTTTT.

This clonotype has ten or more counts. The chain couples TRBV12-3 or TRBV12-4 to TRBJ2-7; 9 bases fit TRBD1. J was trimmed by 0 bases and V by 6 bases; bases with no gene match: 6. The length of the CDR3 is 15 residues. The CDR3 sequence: CASSRGQGSSYEQYF. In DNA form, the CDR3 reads TGTGCCAGCAGCCGAGGACAGGGGAGCTCCTACGAGCAGTACTTC.

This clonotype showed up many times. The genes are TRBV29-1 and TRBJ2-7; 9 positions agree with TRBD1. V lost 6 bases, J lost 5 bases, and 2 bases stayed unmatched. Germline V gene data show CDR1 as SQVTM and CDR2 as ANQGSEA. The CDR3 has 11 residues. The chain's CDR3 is CSVGTGNEQYF. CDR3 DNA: TGCAGCGTGGGGACAGGGAACGAGCAGTACTTC.

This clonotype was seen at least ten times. Here the CDR3 DNA reads TGTGCCAGCTGCGCAGGGGGAAACACCGGGGAGCTGTTTTTT. Its translation is CASCAGGNTGELFF. The V gene is TRBV12-3 or TRBV12-4, the J gene TRBJ2-2; 7 nucleotides match TRBD1. J gave up 2 bases and V 8 bases, and 5 bases lay outside the gene matches. The CDR3 runs to 14 residues.

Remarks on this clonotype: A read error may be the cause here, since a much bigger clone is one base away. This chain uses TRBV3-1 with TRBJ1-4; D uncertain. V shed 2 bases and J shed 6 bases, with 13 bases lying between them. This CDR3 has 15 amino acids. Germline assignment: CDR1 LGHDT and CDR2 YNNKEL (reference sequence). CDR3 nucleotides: TGTGCCAGCAGCCAATTAGCGGTTGCGGATGAAAAACTGTTTTTT. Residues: CASSQLAVADEKLFF.

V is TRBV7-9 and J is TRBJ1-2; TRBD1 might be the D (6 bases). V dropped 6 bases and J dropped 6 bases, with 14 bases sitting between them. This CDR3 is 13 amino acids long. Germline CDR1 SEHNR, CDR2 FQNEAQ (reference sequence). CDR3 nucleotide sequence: TGTGCCAGCAGTTTTACCAGGGGCGATGGCTACACCTTC. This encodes CASSFTRGDGYTF.

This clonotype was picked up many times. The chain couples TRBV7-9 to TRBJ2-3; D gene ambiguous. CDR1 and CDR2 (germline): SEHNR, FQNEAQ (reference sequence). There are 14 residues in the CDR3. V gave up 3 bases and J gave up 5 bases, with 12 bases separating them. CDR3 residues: CASSFRPGQDTQYF. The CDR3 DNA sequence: TGTGCCAGCAGCTTTCGCCCTGGTCAAGATACGCAGTATTTT.

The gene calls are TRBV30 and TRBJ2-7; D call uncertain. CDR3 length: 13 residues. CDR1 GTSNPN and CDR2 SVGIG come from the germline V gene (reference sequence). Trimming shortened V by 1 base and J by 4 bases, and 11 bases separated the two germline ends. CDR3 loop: CAWSDHNLYEQYF. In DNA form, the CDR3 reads TGTGCCTGGAGTGATCACAACTTGTACGAGCAGTACTTC.

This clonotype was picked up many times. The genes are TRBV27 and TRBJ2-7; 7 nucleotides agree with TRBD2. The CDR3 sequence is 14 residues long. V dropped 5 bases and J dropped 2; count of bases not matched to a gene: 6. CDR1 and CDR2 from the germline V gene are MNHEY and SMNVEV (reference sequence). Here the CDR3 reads CASSQDAGAYEQYF. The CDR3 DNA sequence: TGTGCCAGCAGTCAAGACGCGGGAGCCTACGAGCAGTACTTC.

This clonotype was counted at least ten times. For the CDR3, the DNA is TGTGCCAGCAGCTCCGGGACAATCAGCACAGATACGCAGTATTTT. Translating gives CASSSGTISTDTQYF. The J gene is TRBJ2-3, the V gene TRBV6-2 or TRBV6-3; perhaps TRBD1 as D (6 bases). The ends were cut back, 6 bases at V and 0 bases at J, with 13 bases in the middle. Germline V gene sequence: CDR1 MNHEY, CDR2 SVGEGT. The CDR3 is 15 amino acids.